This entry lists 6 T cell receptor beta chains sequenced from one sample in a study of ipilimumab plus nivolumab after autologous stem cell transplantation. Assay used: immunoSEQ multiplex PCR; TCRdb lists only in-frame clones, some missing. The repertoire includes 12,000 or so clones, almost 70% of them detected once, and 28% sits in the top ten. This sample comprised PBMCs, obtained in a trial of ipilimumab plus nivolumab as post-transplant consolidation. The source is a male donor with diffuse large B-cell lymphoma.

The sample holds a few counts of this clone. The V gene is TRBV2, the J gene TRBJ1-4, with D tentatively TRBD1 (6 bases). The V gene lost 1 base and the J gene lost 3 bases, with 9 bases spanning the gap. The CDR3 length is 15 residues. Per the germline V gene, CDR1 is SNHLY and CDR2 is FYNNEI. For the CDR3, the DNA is TGTGCCAGCAGTGAAGGCACAGGGTCTAATGAAAAACTGTTTTTT. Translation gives CASSEGTGSNEKLFF.

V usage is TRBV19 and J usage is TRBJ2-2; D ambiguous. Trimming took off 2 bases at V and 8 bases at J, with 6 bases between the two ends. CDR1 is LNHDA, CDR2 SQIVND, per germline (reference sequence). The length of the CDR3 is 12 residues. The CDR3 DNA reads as TGTGCCAGTAGTATAAGAAGTGGGGAGCTGTTTTTT. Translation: CASSIRSGELFF.

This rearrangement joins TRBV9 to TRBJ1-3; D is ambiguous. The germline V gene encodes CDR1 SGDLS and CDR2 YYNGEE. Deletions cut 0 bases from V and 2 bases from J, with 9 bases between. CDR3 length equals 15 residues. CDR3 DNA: TGTGCCAGCAGCGTAGACGGCAGTCCTGGAAACACCATATATTTT. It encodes CASSVDGSPGNTIYF.

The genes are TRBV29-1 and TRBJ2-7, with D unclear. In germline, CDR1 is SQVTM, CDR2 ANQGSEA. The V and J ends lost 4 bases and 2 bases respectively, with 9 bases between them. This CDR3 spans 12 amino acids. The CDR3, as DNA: TGCAGCGTTGGAGCGATTGCCTACGAGCAGTACTTC. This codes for CSVGAIAYEQYF.

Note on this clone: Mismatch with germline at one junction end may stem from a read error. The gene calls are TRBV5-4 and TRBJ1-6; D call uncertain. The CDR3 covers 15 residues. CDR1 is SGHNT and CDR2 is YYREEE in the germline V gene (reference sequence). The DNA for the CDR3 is TGCGCCAGCAGCCAAGATAACGGGCGTTCTTCACCCCTCCACTTT. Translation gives CASSQDNGRSSPLHF.

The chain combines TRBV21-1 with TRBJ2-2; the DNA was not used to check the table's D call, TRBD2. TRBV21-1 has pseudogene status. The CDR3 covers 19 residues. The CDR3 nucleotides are TGTGCCAGCAGCAAAGGGGGGGCTAGCGGGAGGCTAGACACCGGGGAGCTGTTTTTT. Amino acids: CASSKGGASGRLDTGELFF.